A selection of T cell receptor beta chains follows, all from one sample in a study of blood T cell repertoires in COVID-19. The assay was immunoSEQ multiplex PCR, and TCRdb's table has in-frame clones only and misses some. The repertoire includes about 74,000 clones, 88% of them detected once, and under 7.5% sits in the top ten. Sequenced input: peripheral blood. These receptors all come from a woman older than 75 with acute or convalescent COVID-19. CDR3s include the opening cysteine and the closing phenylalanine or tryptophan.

CASRPLVHPGRVGGEQFF,TRBV19,TRBJ2-1
CASSLEEVYEQYF,TRBV11-2,TRBJ2-7
CASSSPRTGFRETQYF,TRBV7-2,TRBJ2-5
CAWSGGGAGTNEKLFF,TRBV30,TRBJ1-4
CASSAQGPADYGYTF,TRBV7-2,TRBJ1-2
CASSKSGRAWTGELFF,TRBV6-2/TRBV6-3,TRBJ2-2
CASSYSLGNEQFF,TRBV6-6,TRBJ2-1
CASGSTGAFHTEAFF,TRBV12-5,TRBJ1-1
CASSLGGANEKLFF,TRBV14,TRBJ1-4
CASSQDRGYTYEQYF,TRBV6-5,TRBJ2-7
CASSLAPRQQITGELFF,TRBV7-8,TRBJ2-2
CASSPREGTEAFF,TRBV27,TRBJ1-1
CASSSEGGQGGTGELFF,TRBV7-6,TRBJ2-2
CASSQTGSGSYEQYF,TRBV18,TRBJ2-7
CASSLRGDTEAFF,TRBV7-3,TRBJ1-1
CASSAGTGVKAFF,TRBV9,TRBJ1-1
CASSRDRAFQETQYF,TRBV6-5,TRBJ2-5
CASSPGQNSYNEQFF,TRBV6-5,TRBJ2-1
CASSRGSGEQYF,TRBV4-2,TRBJ2-7